Listed below are T cell receptor beta chains from one sample, sequenced in a study of cytomegalovirus exposure and HLA in healthy donors. The data were produced by immunoSEQ multiplex PCR, yet TCRdb's version contains in-frame clones alone and is incomplete. The sample includes about 350,000 clones, roughly 87% of them seen just once. Specimen: PBMCs. All receptors derive from a woman in her twenties or thirties in good health and CMV-seropositive. CDR3s include the opening cysteine and the closing phenylalanine or tryptophan. The order of the fields is J gene, V gene, clone size, D gene, CDR3 DNA, CDR3 protein. The D gene is left open where the match is weak. Clone sizes are given selectively: once, few, many, or a class where the clone is expanded.

TRBJ1-2,TRBV6-1,.,TRBD1,TGTGCCAGCCGGGACAGGATCAATGGCTACACCTTC,CASRDRINGYTF
TRBJ2-3,TRBV5-1,.,.,TGCGCCAGCAGCGATGGTTCCGGGACAAGGGGGATGACAGATACGCAGTATTTT,CASSDGSGTRGMTDTQYF
TRBJ2-1,TRBV6-5,.,TRBD2,TGTGCCAGCAGTGTATCTAGCGGGGGGGCTTATGAGCAGTTCTTC,CASSVSSGGAYEQFF
TRBJ2-7,TRBV4-3,.,TRBD2,TGCGCCAGCAGTCAAGATGGGAGGGGCTACGAGCAGTACTTC,CASSQDGRGYEQYF
TRBJ1-1,TRBV29-1,few,.,TGCAGCGCAACAGAGGGTGAAGCTTTCTTT,CSATEGEAFF
TRBJ2-5,TRBV6-5,.,TRBD1,TGTGCCAGCAGTTACTCGGGACAGGTGCTGGCCCAGTACTTC,CASSYSGQVLAQYF
TRBJ2-7,TRBV13,.,TRBD2,TGTGCCAGCAGCCCTAGCGGGAGGCACCACGAGCAGTACTTC,CASSPSGRHHEQYF
TRBJ2-2,TRBV4-1,.,TRBD1,TGCGCCAGCAGTCACAGGGGGAACACCGGGGAGCTGTTTTTT,CASSHRGNTGELFF
TRBJ1-3,TRBV6-5,.,TRBD1,TGTGCCAGCAGTTTGGACATTGGGACAGGGCTAAACACCATATATTTT,CASSLDIGTGLNTIYF
TRBJ1-2,TRBV27,.,.,TGTGCCAGCTGGGACGGGACACTGTCTAACTATGGCTACACCTTC,CASWDGTLSNYGYTF
TRBJ1-2,TRBV4-3,.,.,TGCGCCAGCAGCCAAGTTAATACAGGAGCGGAGTATGGCTACACCTTC,CASSQVNTGAEYGYTF
TRBJ2-2,TRBV30,.,.,TGTGCCTGGAGTGTACTGGCGGATGTCAGCACCGGGGAGCTGTTTTTT,CAWSVLADVSTGELFF
TRBJ2-1,TRBV9,.,.,TGTGCCAGCAGCGTAGAAGCGAGGAAAGGTGAGCAGTTCTTC,CASSVEARKGEQFF
TRBJ2-3,TRBV14,.,.,TGTGCCAGCAGCCCCTCGTCTAGTTGGAAGACAGATACGCAGTATTTT,CASSPSSSWKTDTQYF
TRBJ2-1,TRBV2,.,TRBD2,TGTGCCATGCCTCAACTAGCGGGCTCGGATGAGCAGTTCTTC,CAMPQLAGSDEQFF
TRBJ1-1,TRBV7-2,.,.,TGTGCCAGCAGCTCCTGGGGCGGAGAAGCTTTCTTT,CASSSWGGEAFF
TRBJ2-3,TRBV29-1,.,TRBD1,TGCAGCGTTGGAGGGACAGGGGTACGCACAGATACGCAGTATTTT,CSVGGTGVRTDTQYF
TRBJ1-1,TRBV29-1,.,.,TGCAGCGTTGTTCCAGCCATGAACACTGAAGCTTTCTTT,CSVVPAMNTEAFF
TRBJ2-3,TRBV18,.,TRBD2,TGTGCCAGCTCACCAAGACTAGCGGGGGGGCGCACAGATACGCAGTATTTT,CASSPRLAGGRTDTQYF
TRBJ2-3,TRBV5-1,.,.,TGCGCCAGCAGCTCTGGAGATCCGTTCACAGATACGCAGTATTTT,CASSSGDPFTDTQYF
TRBJ1-2,TRBV6-1,few,TRBD1,TGTGCCAGCAGTGCCTCTAACAGGGGAGGGTGGTATGGCTACACCTTC,CASSASNRGGWYGYTF
TRBJ1-2,TRBV5-6,.,.,TGTGCCAGCACCCTATCAGGGAACTATGGCTACACCTTC,CASTLSGNYGYTF
TRBJ1-2,TRBV29-1,once,TRBD1,TGCAGCGTCCCGACAGGGAGGGATAACTATGGCTACACCTTC,CSVPTGRDNYGYTF
TRBJ2-7,TRBV11-2,.,.,TGTGCCAGCAGCTTAGATGGACGTGAAACCTACGAGCAGTACTTC,CASSLDGRETYEQYF
TRBJ2-2,TRBV10-3,.,TRBD2,TGTGCCATCAGCGGGACTACCAGTTTTATTGGGGAGCTGTTTTTT,CAISGTTSFIGELFF
TRBJ2-7,TRBV6-5,.,.,TGTGCCAGCAGTCGGCGCAGGTCCTCCTACGAGCAGTACTTC,CASSRRRSSYEQYF
TRBJ2-7,TRBV30,.,.,TGTGCCTGGAGTGTAGGTACAGGACCCTACGAGCAGTACTTC,CAWSVGTGPYEQYF
TRBJ1-1,TRBV29-1,.,TRBD1,TGCAGCGTTAACAGGGGAGCGAACACTGAAGCTTTCTTT,CSVNRGANTEAFF
TRBJ1-2,TRBV7-2,.,.,TGTGCCAGCAGACGGACCGGGACACCCGCGAGGGACTATGGCTACACCTTC,CASRRTGTPARDYGYTF
TRBJ2-3,TRBV5-3,.,TRBD2,TGTGCCAGAAGCGGGGGACTAGCGAACTTTCATACGCAGTATTTT,CARSGGLANFHTQYF
TRBJ1-2,TRBV5-4,.,.,TGTGCCAGCAGCTTGGGAGGGTTTTCTGGCTATGGCTACACCTTC,CASSLGGFSGYGYTF
TRBJ1-3,TRBV30,.,TRBD1,TGTGCCTGGAGTGTACAGGGGGCTTCTGGAAACACCATATATTTT,CAWSVQGASGNTIYF
TRBJ1-2,TRBV28,.,TRBD1,TGTGCCACCCTCGGACAGGGGGCGTGGAATGGCTACACCTTC,CATLGQGAWNGYTF
TRBJ2-1,TRBV7-7,.,.,TGTGCCAGCAGCCCCGCGGGGAGCTCCTACAATGAGCAGTTCTTC,CASSPAGSSYNEQFF
TRBJ1-1,TRBV7-9,.,.,TGTGCCAGCAGCTCCTTGAGATTTAACACTGAAGCTTTCTTT,CASSSLRFNTEAFF
TRBJ1-2,TRBV4-1,.,.,TGCGCCAGCAGCCAATCCCTCGACAGGCGAATCTTTTTAGGCTACACCTTC,CASSQSLDRRIFLGYTF
TRBJ2-1,TRBV4-2,.,TRBD2,TGTGCCAGCAGCCAAGAAACGACTAGCGGATACAATGAGCAGTTCTTC,CASSQETTSGYNEQFF
TRBJ1-2,TRBV6-6,few,.,TGTGCCAGCAGTCAGACAGGCAGCTATGGCTACACCTTC,CASSQTGSYGYTF
TRBJ1-1,TRBV27,.,.,TGTGCCAGCAGTTTCCGAGTGGGGAACACTGAAGCTTTCTTT,CASSFRVGNTEAFF
TRBJ2-2,TRBV2,once,TRBD2,TGTGCCAGCAACAGCGGGGGGCCTGGCACCGGGGAGCTGTTTTTT,CASNSGGPGTGELFF
TRBJ1-2,TRBV9,.,.,TGTGCCAGCAGCGTAGTCTCCGAGCCCAACTATGGCTACACCTTC,CASSVVSEPNYGYTF
TRBJ2-2,TRBV5-1,.,.,TGCGCCAGCAGCTTGACTATCCCGAAGATCAACACCGGGGAGCTGTTTTTT,CASSLTIPKINTGELFF
TRBJ2-1,TRBV4-1,.,TRBD2,TGCGCCAGCAGCCAGCTAGCGGAGGACTACAATGAGCAGTTCTTC,CASSQLAEDYNEQFF
TRBJ2-5,TRBV5-1,.,.,TGCGCCAGCAGCTTGGATTCTAGTTGGGAGACCCAGTACTTC,CASSLDSSWETQYF
TRBJ2-5,TRBV25-1,.,.,TGTGCCAGCAGTGGAGGGAGCCGGGACGGGGCGCTTGAGGAGACCCAGTACTTC,CASSGGSRDGALEETQYF
TRBJ2-7,TRBV4-1,.,.,TGCGCCAGCAGCCAGAGGGTGGGCTACGAGCAGTACTTC,CASSQRVGYEQYF
TRBJ2-1,TRBV15,.,.,TGTGCCACCAGCAGCCTTGCGGGACGAGGGGGAGTCTCCTACAATGAGCAGTTCTTC,CATSSLAGRGGVSYNEQFF
TRBJ2-1,TRBV5-6,.,.,TGTGCCAGCAGCTTGGGAGAGGGCCCTGGCAATGAGCAGTTCTTC,CASSLGEGPGNEQFF
TRBJ1-2,TRBV7-2,.,.,TGTGCCAGCAGCCCCGGCGGGGGTTCCTCAACTACTGGCTACACCTTC,CASSPGGGSSTTGYTF